These T cell receptor beta chains were read from a single sample in a study of blood T cell repertoires in COVID-19. The table came from immunoSEQ multiplex PCR; TCRdb's copy has only in-frame clones and leaves some out. The repertoire includes over 85,000 clones, 80% to 90% of them detected once, and less than 9% sits in the top ten. The sequencing input was peripheral blood. The source is a man aged 55 to 70 with acute or convalescent COVID-19. Both conserved end residues are part of each CDR3. Fields, in order: J gene, D gene, CDR3 length, clone size, V gene, CDR3 protein, CDR3 DNA. The D gene is left open where the match is weak. Clone size is given for some rows only: seen once, a few or many times, or a class if the clone is expanded.

TRBJ1-3 - 16 - TRBV6-6 CASSTSPISSGNTIYF TGTGCCAGCAGTACTAGCCCTATCAGCTCTGGAAACACCATATATTTT
TRBJ1-1 TRBD1 16 - TRBV27 CASSTRQGRAPPEAFF TGTGCCAGCAGTACAAGACAGGGACGGGCCCCTCCTGAAGCTTTCTTT
TRBJ1-4 - 13 - TRBV6-5 CASSYSGGEKLFF TGTGCCAGCAGTTACTCGGGGGGGGAAAAACTGTTTTTT
TRBJ1-3 - 18 - TRBV15 CATSRHLRAGNSGNTIYF TGTGCCACCAGCAGACACCTTAGGGCAGGGAACTCTGGAAACACCATATATTTT
TRBJ1-2 - 16 - TRBV6-5 CASSSASSGMRNGYTF TGTGCCAGCAGTTCAGCCAGTTCAGGGATGCGTAATGGCTACACCTTC
TRBJ2-3 TRBD2 15 - TRBV4-2 CASSHTSVTTDTQYF TGTGCCAGCAGCCACACTAGCGTGACCACAGATACGCAGTATTTT
TRBJ1-1 - 12 few TRBV6-1 CASSEFNEDAFF TGTGCCAGCAGTGAATTTAATGAGGATGCTTTCTTT
TRBJ2-5 TRBD2 16 - TRBV6-4 CASSDNLAGGRETQYF TGTGCCAGCAGTGACAACCTAGCGGGAGGGAGAGAGACCCAGTACTTC
TRBJ1-1 TRBD1 16 - TRBV5-1 CASRPDRGTMNTEAFF TGCGCCAGCAGACCTGACAGGGGGACCATGAACACTGAAGCTTTCTTT
TRBJ2-2 - 12 once TRBV19 CASSHRAGELFF TGTGCCAGTAGTCACAGGGCCGGGGAGCTGTTTTTT
TRBJ1-1 - 14 - TRBV14 CASSLLDGGTEAFF TGTGCCAGCAGCCTTTTAGACGGAGGGACTGAAGCTTTCTTT
TRBJ1-1 - 15 - TRBV2 CASRYQVVMNTEAFF TGTGCCAGCAGGTACCAGGTTGTAATGAACACTGAAGCTTTCTTT
TRBJ2-5 - 17 - TRBV19 CASSPLRRQITQETQYF TGTGCCAGTAGTCCCTTACGACGACAGATAACCCAAGAGACCCAGTACTTC
TRBJ2-6 - 17 - TRBV6-1 CASSASIPDSGANVLTF TGTGCCAGCAGTGCTTCAATTCCAGACTCTGGGGCCAACGTCCTGACTTTC
TRBJ1-4 - 13 - TRBV12-3/TRBV12-4 CASSLSGHEKLFF TGTGCCAGCAGTTTAAGCGGGCATGAAAAACTGTTTTTT
TRBJ2-7 TRBD1 13 - TRBV7-2 CASSGDRTYEQYF TGTGCCAGCAGCGGGGACAGGACCTACGAGCAGTACTTC
TRBJ1-5 TRBD1 15 - TRBV28 CASSYVQGSNQPQHF TGTGCCAGCAGTTATGTACAGGGGAGCAATCAGCCCCAGCATTTT
TRBJ2-7 TRBD1 16 - TRBV29-1 CSVEKGSGTGLYEQYF TGCAGCGTTGAAAAGGGATCCGGGACAGGCCTGTACGAGCAGTACTTC
TRBJ2-3 TRBD2 19 - TRBV9 CASSGLGLAGDLLFDTQYF TGTGCCAGCAGCGGATTGGGACTAGCGGGGGACCTATTATTTGATACGCAGTATTTT
TRBJ1-1 - 14 - TRBV7-2 CASSLGAGNTEAFF TGTGCCAGCAGCTTAGGGGCAGGGAACACTGAAGCTTTCTTT
TRBJ2-7 - 14 - TRBV5-1 CASSLAPRPYEQYF TGCGCCAGCAGCTTGGCGCCCAGGCCCTACGAGCAGTACTTC
TRBJ2-7 TRBD1 14 - TRBV6-5 CASSRDRVNNEQYF TGTGCCAGCAGCCGGGACAGGGTGAATAACGAGCAGTACTTC
TRBJ1-3 - 16 - TRBV11-2 CASSQLRRVSGNTIYF TGTGCCAGCAGCCAACTAAGACGGGTCTCTGGAAACACCATATATTTT
TRBJ1-5 TRBD1 15 - TRBV6-5 CASTPSDRANQPQHF TGTGCCAGCACCCCATCGGACAGGGCGAATCAGCCCCAGCATTTT
TRBJ1-2 - 14 - TRBV6-6 CASSYGQRWDGYTF TGTGCCAGCAGTTACGGTCAGCGGTGGGATGGCTACACCTTC
TRBJ1-5 - 12 - TRBV28 CASSLNGQPQHF TGTGCCAGCAGTTTAAATGGCCAGCCCCAGCATTTT
TRBJ1-6 TRBD1 16 - TRBV6-2/TRBV6-3 CASSYVTGSDNSPLHF TGTGCCAGCAGTTACGTGACAGGGTCAGATAATTCACCCCTCCACTTT
TRBJ1-2 - 11 - TRBV6-6 CASFGAYGYTF TGTGCCAGCTTTGGGGCTTATGGCTACACCTTC
TRBJ2-1 - 12 - TRBV12-3/TRBV12-4 CASSPITGEQFF TGTGCCAGCAGTCCCATCACGGGAGAGCAGTTCTTC
TRBJ2-5 - 14 - TRBV5-1 CASSSTERKETQYF TGCGCCAGCAGCTCTACAGAAAGGAAAGAGACCCAGTACTTC
TRBJ1-3 TRBD1 16 - TRBV27 CASSPTTGVWGNTIYF TGTGCCAGCAGTCCAACTACAGGGGTGTGGGGAAACACCATATATTTT
TRBJ1-4 TRBD1 17 - TRBV12-5 CASGPITGVSTNEKLFF TGTGCTAGTGGTCCGATAACAGGGGTGTCAACTAATGAAAAACTGTTTTTT
TRBJ1-1 TRBD1 16 - TRBV6-6 CASKYDGNRGGTEAFF TGTGCCAGTAAATACGACGGGAACAGGGGGGGTACTGAAGCTTTCTTT
TRBJ1-2 - 14 - TRBV5-1 CASRSGLTNYGYTF TGCGCCAGCAGATCGGGACTTACGAACTATGGCTACACCTTC
TRBJ1-1 - 14 - TRBV6-5 CASSYHREGTEAFF TGTGCCAGCAGTTACCACAGGGAGGGCACTGAAGCTTTCTTT
TRBJ1-6 - 16 - TRBV7-3 CASSFSSQVQNSPLHF TGTGCCAGCAGCTTTTCGTCGCAGGTCCAGAATTCACCCCTCCACTTT
TRBJ2-4 TRBD1 16 - TRBV6-2/TRBV6-3 CASSRELQGRKNIQYF TGTGCCAGCAGTCGAGAACTACAGGGGCGGAAAAACATTCAGTACTTC
TRBJ2-3 TRBD1 16 - TRBV10-1 CASSEFGQGRTDTQYF TGCGCCAGCAGTGAGTTCGGACAGGGAAGAACAGATACGCAGTATTTT
TRBJ1-5 - 14 - TRBV19 CASTIPTGNQPQHF TGTGCCAGTACCATTCCGACAGGCAATCAGCCCCAGCATTTT